These 27 T cell receptor beta chains originate from one sample sequenced in a study of T-cell reconstitution after alpha-beta-depleted transplantation in children. The authors prepared the TCRbeta library with unique molecular identifiers. Using its own MiXCR run on the PCR reads, TCRdb lists one record per CDR3 protein. The data contain about 480,000 distinct CDR3 sequences, under 15% of them singletons. Sequencing was performed on PBMCs from the stem cell graft donor, taken from the stem cell graft. Every receptor here comes from a human donor who donated a stem cell graft to a child with combined immunodeficiency.

In the case of this clonotype: This sequence may be a read error, since a much larger clone differs from it by one base. This likely comes from a read error, as the CDR3 has no conserved phenylalanine or tryptophan at its end. V gene TRBV12-3 or TRBV12-4 combines with J gene TRBJ2-7; D not resolved. The CDR3 contains 11 residues. Deletions cut 6 bases from V and 6 bases from J, with 9 bases between. CDR3 sequence (DNA): TGTGCCAGCAGCGCGACCACCGAGCAGTACTCC. This encodes CASSATTEQYS.

This clonotype was seen many times. The chain has TRBV27 and TRBJ2-1; 8 nucleotides agree with TRBD2. Germline V CDR1 and CDR2: MNHEY, SMNVEV (reference sequence). V was pared by 0 bases and J by 8 bases, with 0 bases of the junction left unmatched. This CDR3 has 13 residues. In nucleotides, the CDR3 is TGTGCCAGCAGTTTATCGGGACTAGATGAGCAGTTCTTC. This gives the protein CASSLSGLDEQFF.

About this clonotype: With a much larger clone just one base away, this may be a read error. The chain carries TRBV6-1 and TRBJ2-7, with TRBD2 identical over 13 bases. The CDR3 is 16 residues long. CDR1 MNHNS and CDR2 SASEGT come from the germline V gene. The DNA for the CDR3 is TGTGCCAGCAGGCCCCCGGGACTAGCGGGGAACTACAAGCAGTACTTC. Translated: CASRPPGLAGNYKQYF.

The chain carries TRBV19 and TRBJ1-5; D is uncertain. V was shortened by 3 bases and J by 9 bases, with 9 bases between the two germline ends. This CDR3 has 12 amino acids. CDR1 and CDR2 (germline): LNHDA, SQIVND (reference sequence). The CDR3 reads CASSIPGGPQHF. The CDR3 DNA is TGTGCCAGTAGTATCCCGGGCGGGCCCCAGCATTTT.

This clonotype was counted many times. V usage is TRBV12-3 or TRBV12-4 and J usage is TRBJ2-4, with D perhaps TRBD1 (6 bases). The CDR3 extends over 15 amino acids. V was pared by 3 bases and J by 1 base, with 10 bases between. This CDR3 reads CASSFGGLAKNIQYF. DNA of the CDR3: TGTGCCAGCAGTTTTGGGGGCCTGGCCAAAAACATTCAGTACTTC.

This clonotype came up a few times. Here the CDR3 omits its conserved ending phenylalanine or tryptophan, so a read error is the likely source. The rearrangement links TRBV28 to TRBJ2-7; weak D call: TRBD2 (5 bases). The ends were cut back, 5 bases at V and 0 bases at J, with 5 bases in the middle. Germline CDR1 and CDR2: MDHEN and SYDVKM. CDR3 length: 12 amino acids. The CDR3 DNA follows: TGTGCCAGCAGTCGGGACTCCTACGAGCAGTACTTG. It encodes CASSRDSYEQYL.

This clonotype has more than one count but fewer than ten. The rearrangement uses TRBV20-1 and TRBJ1-5, with D unresolved. In germline, CDR1 is DFQATT, CDR2 SNEGSKA (reference sequence). Trimming stripped 2 bases from V and 0 bases from J, with 8 bases between. The CDR3 is 14 residues long. The CDR3 loop reads CSARLGNSNQPQHF. DNA for the CDR3: TGCAGTGCTAGATTAGGGAATAGCAATCAGCCCCAGCATTTT.

This clonotype occurred many times. The V and J genes are TRBV4-2 and TRBJ2-1; a weak D match, TRBD1 (6 bases). The V and J ends lost 8 bases and 9 bases respectively, with 14 bases between them. This CDR3 has 12 residues. Germline loops: CDR1 LGHNA, CDR2 YNFKEQ. CDR3 bases: TGTGCCAGCTCCGGGACCAGGGGTGAGCAGTTCTTC. Protein product: CASSGTRGEQFF.

This clonotype was detected ten times or more. The V and J genes are TRBV12-3 or TRBV12-4 and TRBJ2-3; TRBD2 matches at 7 bases. V lost 4 bases, J lost 8 bases, and 15 bases stayed unmatched. There are 16 residues in the CDR3. Written as DNA, the CDR3 is TGTGCCAGCAGTTCGACGAGTGATTCGGGGGGTCGTACGCAGTATTTT. Translating gives CASSSTSDSGGRTQYF.

This clonotype appeared a few times. This chain links TRBV7-2 with TRBJ2-1; 7 positions match TRBD2. The CDR3 consists of 16 residues. V was pared by 4 bases and J by 5 bases, with 11 bases of the junction left unmatched. Germline lookup yields CDR1 SGHTA and CDR2 FQGNSA. CDR3 protein: CASSSQLAAFHNEQFF. CDR3 nucleotides: TGTGCCAGCAGCTCACAGCTAGCGGCCTTTCACAATGAGCAGTTCTTC.

At least ten counts were recorded for this clonotype. The V call is TRBV27, the J call TRBJ2-1, with D perhaps TRBD1 (5 bases). The CDR3 spans 15 residues. Trimming cost V 4 bases and J 2 bases, with 12 bases left between them. CDR1 and CDR2 (germline): MNHEY, SMNVEV (reference sequence). The CDR3 coding sequence is TGTGCCAGCAGTTCCGACAGACCAACCTACAATGAGCAGTTCTTC. This gives the protein CASSSDRPTYNEQFF.

This clonotype showed up just a few times. The chain recombines TRBV20-1 with TRBJ1-2; D is perhaps TRBD1 (6 bases). V gave up 5 bases and J gave up 3 bases, with 19 bases separating them. The CDR3 has 15 residues. Per the germline V gene, CDR1 is DFQATT and CDR2 is SNEGSKA (reference sequence). CDR3 DNA sequence: TGCAGTGCTTACCGACGCAAACAGGGATACTATGGCTACACCTTC. Its translation is CSAYRRKQGYYGYTF.

This chain joins TRBV7-2 and TRBJ2-1; D ambiguous. Germline V gene sequence: CDR1 SGHTA, CDR2 FQGNSA. The CDR3 contains 14 residues. Trimming took off 5 bases at V and 8 bases at J, with 16 bases between the two ends. The CDR3 here is CASSHLGRAYEQFF. The CDR3 nucleotides read TGTGCCAGCAGCCACCTCGGTCGAGCGTATGAGCAGTTCTTC.

About this clonotype: A read error may produce the germline difference seen at one junction end. The chain couples TRBV7-3 to TRBJ2-1; 7 bases fit TRBD1. CDR3 length equals 15 residues. Germline V gene sequence: CDR1 SGHTA, CDR2 FQGTGA. CDR3 coding DNA: TGTGCCAGCAGCGTAACAGGGGCCTCCTACAATGAGCAGTTCTTC. It is translated as CASSVTGASYNEQFF.

The CDR3 protein is CSARDRSHQETQYF. The DNA for the CDR3 is TGCAGTGCTAGAGATCGTTCGCACCAAGAGACCCAGTACTTC. This chain joins TRBV20-1 and TRBJ2-5; D is uncertain. The CDR3 totals 14 residues. Germline lookup yields CDR1 DFQATT and CDR2 SNEGSKA (reference sequence). The germline V and J ends were trimmed by 0 bases and 0 bases, with 8 bases remaining between them.

This clonotype was seen a handful of times. The rearrangement uses TRBV12-3 or TRBV12-4 and TRBJ2-7; weak D call: TRBD1 (5 bases). This CDR3 contains 13 residues. Trimming took 3 bases from V and 4 from J, leaving 10 bases between them. The CDR3 sequence is CASSFAGLYEQYF. As DNA, the CDR3 is TGTGCCAGCAGTTTCGCAGGGCTGTACGAGCAGTACTTC.

The table lists this clonotype with many counts. V and J are TRBV20-1 and TRBJ2-5, with 7 bases that match TRBD1. The CDR3 is 17 residues long. Germline V lookup: CDR1 DFQATT, CDR2 SNEGSKA (reference sequence). Germline trimming cut 0 bases from V and 0 bases from J; bases unmatched to any gene: 10. The CDR3 DNA reads as TGCAGTGCTAGAGATCTTGGGGAGACAGGGTACCAAGAGACCCAGTACTTC. Its protein is CSARDLGETGYQETQYF.

This clonotype was seen only a few times. The rearrangement links TRBV27 to TRBJ2-7; D ambiguous. The CDR3 sequence is 12 residues long. CDR1 and CDR2 (germline): MNHEY, SMNVEV (reference sequence). Trimming shortened V by 5 bases and J by 6 bases, and 11 bases separated the two germline ends. CDR3 amino acids: CASSTPGAEQYF. The DNA of the CDR3 is TGTGCCAGCAGTACCCCGGGCGCCGAGCAGTACTTC.

This sequence joins TRBV7-2 and TRBJ2-3; TRBD2 aligns across 9 bases. The trim removed 2 bases at V and 0 bases at J, leaving 6 bases unmatched. CDR1 is SGHTA and CDR2 is FQGNSA in the germline V gene. The CDR3 sequence is 17 residues long. The CDR3 sequence: CASSLYLAGTSTDTQYF. The CDR3 coding sequence is TGTGCCAGCAGCTTATACCTAGCGGGAACTAGCACAGATACGCAGTATTTT. Combining the CDR3 with reference TRBV7-2 and TRBJ2-3 gives the whole variable domain GAGVSQSPSNKVTEKGKDVELRCDPISGHTALYWYRQSLGQGLEFLIYFQGNSAPDKSGLPSDRFSAERTGGSVSTLTIQRTQQEDSAVYLCASSLYLAGTSTDTQYFGPGTRLTVL.

This clonotype was seen many times. The chain recombines TRBV12-3 or TRBV12-4 with TRBJ1-1; TRBD1 matches 8 bases. The CDR3 spans 15 residues. V dropped 9 bases and J dropped 0; count of bases not matched to a gene: 9. CDR3 DNA sequence: TGTGCCAGTAATCAGGGGGCTAGGGTGAACACTGAAGCTTTCTTT. As protein: CASNQGARVNTEAFF.

The genes are TRBV6-5 and TRBJ1-6; tentative D call: TRBD1 (5 bases). The germline CDR1 and CDR2 sequences are MNHEY and SVGAGI. This CDR3 has 16 amino acids. Trimming shortened V by 0 bases and J by 7 bases, and 13 bases separated the two germline ends. The CDR3 DNA follows: TGTGCCAGCAGTTACTCTGGGGGGATCGGGAATTCACCCCTCCACTTT. This gives the protein CASSYSGGIGNSPLHF.

Only a few counts were recorded for this clonotype. The CDR3 nucleotides are TGTGCCAGCAGTGGGGCTTTCACCACCACAGATACGCAGTATTTT. Translation: CASSGAFTTTDTQYF. The chain couples TRBV25-1 to TRBJ2-3; no definite D call. The CDR3 is 15 amino acids. Germline V CDR1 and CDR2: MGHDK, SYGVNS. V was trimmed by 4 bases and J by 2 bases, leaving 13 bases between them. Variable domain in full (rest from reference TRBV25-1 and TRBJ2-3): EADIYQTPRYLVIGTGKKITLECSQTMGHDKMYWYQQDPGMELHLIHYSYGVNSTEKGDLSSESTVSRIRTEHFPLTLESARPSHTSQYLCASSGAFTTTDTQYFGPGTRLTVL.

This clonotype has a handful of counts. The J gene is TRBJ2-1, the V gene TRBV14; D remains unclear. The CDR3 is 13 residues long. Germline assignment: CDR1 SGHDN and CDR2 FVKESK. With 2 bases removed from V and 6 bases from J, the gap between germline ends came to 8 bases. CDR3 DNA sequence: TGTGCCAGCAGCCAACTGAATTCCAATGAGCAGTTCTTC. Its protein is CASSQLNSNEQFF. The full variable domain, rest sourced from reference TRBV14 and TRBJ2-1, is EAGVTQFPSHSVIEKGQTVTLRCDPISGHDNLYWYRRVMGKEIKFLLHFVKESKQDESGMPNNRFLAERTGGTYSTLKVQPAELEDSGVYFCASSQLNSNEQFFGPGTRLTVL.

This clonotype was picked up a small number of times. The chain combines TRBV7-8 with TRBJ2-5; no definite D call. In germline, CDR1 is SGHVS, CDR2 FQNEAQ. The ends were cut back, 5 bases at V and 5 bases at J, with 6 bases in the middle. The CDR3 sequence is 11 residues long. The CDR3 loop is CASSILETQYF. The CDR3, as DNA: TGTGCCAGCAGCATACTGGAGACCCAGTACTTC.

DNA for the CDR3: TGTGCAAGTCGCTTAAAACCCCGAAGAACCGATGAGCAGTTCTTC. This translates into CASRLKPRRTDEQFF. This chain links TRBV12-2 with TRBJ2-1. TRBV12-2 is tagged as a pseudogene. CDR3 length: 15 residues.

The sample holds many counts of this clonotype. This rearrangement joins TRBV29-1 to TRBJ2-2; D ambiguous. Germline V lookup: CDR1 SQVTM, CDR2 ANQGSEA. Deletions cut 3 bases from V and 1 base from J, with 3 bases between. The CDR3 runs 12 residues. The CDR3 is CSVDENTGELFF. The CDR3 bases are TGCAGCGTTGACGAGAACACCGGGGAGCTGTTTTTT.

In this sample, this clonotype turned up many times. This chain joins TRBV12-3 or TRBV12-4 and TRBJ2-2, with D unclear. This CDR3 is 15 amino acids long. V was cut by 3 bases and J by 4 bases, with 12 bases left in between. As DNA, the CDR3 is TGTGCCAGCAGTTTTTGGCAGAGAGGCACCGGGGAGCTGTTTTTT. Protein product: CASSFWQRGTGELFF.